The clone carrying this TCR beta chain appeared many times. As to time point: longitudinal time-point 2. A total of 2 million PBMCs stored at -80 degrees C provided the unsorted libraries. This record comes from a study of neurological immune-mediated disorders. cDNA synthesis was performed by 5'RACE with 10-nucleotide random UMIs. TCRdb reprocessed the 5' RACE reads via MiXCR and lists one record per CDR3 protein. The profile shows around 50,000 distinct CDR3 sequences, around 14% of them singletons. V dropped 3 bases and J dropped 10; count of bases not matched to a gene: 10. This CDR3 spans 15 amino acids. In germline, CDR1 is DFQATT, CDR2 SNEGSKA (reference sequence).

The gene calls are TRBV20-1 and TRBJ1-6; 9 bases agree with TRBD1. Sequenced: PBMCs. The sequence was collected from a male donor with HTLV-1-associated myelopathy (HAM/TSP). The CDR3 sequence is CSASSPDRGQSPLHF. The DNA of the CDR3 is TGCAGTGCTAGTTCCCCGGACAGGGGCCAATCACCCCTCCACTTT.